This entry lists 30 T cell receptor beta chains sequenced from one sample in a study of T cells in localized non-small cell lung cancer. TCRdb's copy holds only in-frame clones and misses some; the assay was immunoSEQ multiplex PCR. The table lists under 40,000 clones, 88% of them singletons. Sequenced material: peripheral blood, taken before any cancer treatment. Source of these receptors: a woman aged 40 to 75 with stage I lung adenocarcinoma.

The genes are TRBV10-3 and TRBJ2-7; D is perhaps TRBD1 (5 bases). CDR3 length equals 15 residues. Germline loops: CDR1 ENHRY, CDR2 SYGVKD. V was pared by 3 bases and J by 2 bases, with 14 bases between. The DNA of the CDR3 is TGTGCCATCAGTGACCCCGTAGGGGCCCCCTACGAGCAGTACTTC. It codes for CAISDPVGAPYEQYF.

This clone was found once. The chain joins TRBV7-2 to TRBJ1-2, with D possibly being TRBD1 (5 bases). The CDR3 has 14 residues. Looked up from germline, CDR1 is SGHTA and CDR2 is FQGNSA. With 1 base removed from V and 3 bases from J, the gap between germline ends came to 9 bases. The CDR3 nucleotides are TGTGCCAGCAGCTTAGGGGGCTCGGACTATGGCTACACCTTC. Amino acids: CASSLGGSDYGYTF.

This sequence joins TRBV14 and TRBJ2-7; 8 bases agree with TRBD1. This CDR3 has 14 residues. CDR1 and CDR2 from the germline V gene are SGHDN and FVKESK. With V trimmed by 1 base and J by 5 bases, 4 bases remained unmatched. For the CDR3, the DNA is TGTGCCAGCAGCCAAGCCCAGGGGGCGGACGAGCAGTACTTC. This translates into CASSQAQGADEQYF. The full variable domain, with the rest looked up from reference TRBV14 and TRBJ2-7, is EAGVTQFPSHSVIEKGQTVTLRCDPISGHDNLYWYRRVMGKEIKFLLHFVKESKQDESGMPNNRFLAERTGGTYSTLKVQPAELEDSGVYFCASSQAQGADEQYFGPGTRLTVT.

V and J are TRBV5-1 and TRBJ2-5; D tentatively reads TRBD1 or TRBD2 (5 bases each). V lost 1 base and J 1 base, leaving 8 bases between the germline ends. The CDR3 is made up of 14 amino acids. Germline V gene sequence: CDR1 SGHRS, CDR2 YFSETQ. DNA of the CDR3: TGCGCCAGCAGCTTGTGGGGGAGCCAAGAGACCCAGTACTTC. Encoded protein: CASSLWGSQETQYF.

The chain has TRBV2 and TRBJ2-3; 8 bases match TRBD2. The CDR3 is 13 residues long. The V gene end was trimmed by 6 bases and the J gene end by 2 bases; junction bases not matched to a gene: 1. The germline CDR1 and CDR2 sequences are SNHLY and FYNNEI. CDR3 region: CASRTSVTDTQYF. CDR3 nucleotide sequence: TGTGCCAGCAGGACTAGCGTCACAGATACGCAGTATTTT.

J is TRBJ2-4 and V is TRBV7-9; TRBD1 might be the D (6 bases). CDR3 length equals 16 residues. Germline lookup yields CDR1 SEHNR and CDR2 FQNEAQ (reference sequence). V shed 1 base and J shed 2 bases, with 12 bases lying between them. This CDR3 reads CASSLGFGTSKNIQYF. The CDR3 DNA sequence: TGTGCCAGCAGCTTAGGTTTCGGGACATCCAAAAACATTCAGTACTTC.

The chain joins TRBV9 to TRBJ1-2; D may be TRBD1 (6 bases). There are 16 residues in the CDR3. V lost 0 bases and J 5 bases, leaving 17 bases between the germline ends. Germline V gene data show CDR1 as SGDLS and CDR2 as YYNGEE. Here the CDR3 DNA reads TGTGCCAGCAGCGTAGCTTTAAACAGGGTTGGGTATGGCTACACCTTC. Its translation is CASSVALNRVGYGYTF.

This chain uses TRBV19 with TRBJ1-1; D is uncertain. Germline CDR1 LNHDA, CDR2 SQIVND (reference sequence). The CDR3 has 14 residues. V was clipped by 5 bases and J by 0 bases, with 10 bases between them. DNA for the CDR3: TGTGCCAGTAGTCCCAGCCAGCTGAACACTGAAGCTTTCTTT. This translates into CASSPSQLNTEAFF.

V gene TRBV18 combines with J gene TRBJ2-1; tentatively, D is TRBD1 or TRBD2 (5 bases each). The CDR3 extends over 13 amino acids. Germline V gene sequence: CDR1 KGHSH, CDR2 LQKENI. Trimming cost V 8 bases and J 6 bases, with 14 bases left between them. The CDR3 region has the DNA TGTGCCAGCACCCCCGGGACCCTCAATGAGCAGTTCTTC. Protein product: CASTPGTLNEQFF. The variable domain in full, with the rest retrieved from reference TRBV18 and TRBJ2-1, is NAGVMQNPRHLVRRRGQEARLRCSPMKGHSHVYWYRQLPEEGLKFMVYLQKENIIDESGMPKERFSAEFPKEGPSILRIQQVVRGDSAAYFCASTPGTLNEQFFGPGTRLTVL.

The chain uses TRBV27 and TRBJ2-7, with D unclear. From germline, CDR1 is MNHEY and CDR2 SMNVEV (reference sequence). The length of the CDR3 is 13 residues. The V end was cut by 5 bases, the J end by 2 bases, with 10 bases between. CDR3 sequence (DNA): TGTGCCAGCAGTCCAAGAGGCACCTACGAGCAGTACTTC. Translation: CASSPRGTYEQYF.

Regarding this clone: The sample contains more than one DNA sequence encoding this CDR3. The J gene is TRBJ2-5, the V gene TRBV30; either TRBD1 or TRBD2 may fit D (6 bases each). This CDR3 has 15 amino acids. Germline V gives CDR1 GTSNPN, CDR2 SVGIG (reference sequence). The V end was cut by 5 bases, the J end by 1 base, with 17 bases between. This CDR3 is CAWGRRGALQETQYF. DNA for the CDR3: TGTGCCTGGGGGCGGAGGGGGGCTCTCCAAGAGACCCAGTACTTC.

For this clone: The germline gene is not matched at one end of the junction; a read error may be the cause. This chain connects TRBV2 to TRBJ1-2, with no clear D. This CDR3 spans 12 amino acids. The V gene's germline CDR1 is SNHLY and CDR2 FYNNEI. As DNA, the CDR3 is TGTGCCAGCAGTGAAGCGGTCTATAGCTACACCTTC. Translation: CASSEAVYSYTF.

The rearrangement links TRBV5-4 to TRBJ2-5; D perhaps matches TRBD2 (6 bases). This CDR3 has 14 amino acids. Trimming shortened V by 3 bases and J by 5 bases, and 14 bases separated the two germline ends. Germline V gives CDR1 SGHNT, CDR2 YYREEE (reference sequence). The CDR3 DNA follows: TGTGCCAGCAGCTACCGGACTAAGCAGGAGACCCAGTACTTC. The encoded protein is CASSYRTKQETQYF.

The chain uses TRBV6-6 and TRBJ2-7; 7 bases map to TRBD1. The CDR3 has 12 residues. CDR1 and CDR2 (germline): MNHNY, SVGAGI (reference sequence). V shed 5 bases, J shed 3 bases, and the junction held 1 base outside the gene matches. The chain's CDR3 is CASSGQDYEQYF. The CDR3, as DNA: TGTGCCAGCAGTGGACAGGACTACGAGCAGTACTTC.

This sequence joins TRBV11-1 and TRBJ1-1, with 12 bases matching TRBD1. Germline CDR1 and CDR2: SGHAT and FQDESV (reference sequence). The CDR3 has 18 amino acids. Unmatched junction bases numbered 15, after V lost 5 bases and J lost 5 bases. CDR3 in amino acids: CASSPTGTGGIQFTEAFF. The CDR3 DNA reads as TGTGCCAGCAGCCCCACCGGGACAGGGGGCATTCAATTTACTGAAGCTTTCTTT.

This chain joins TRBV18 and TRBJ1-3; D gene ambiguous. V was cut by 3 bases and J by 2 bases, with 14 bases left in between. This CDR3 spans 16 amino acids. Germline assignment: CDR1 KGHSH and CDR2 LQKENI. The CDR3 bases are TGTGCCAGCTCACCCCGACCGGTAGAGGCTGGAAACACCATATATTTT. Its translation: CASSPRPVEAGNTIYF. The full variable domain, rest sourced from reference TRBV18 and TRBJ1-3, is NAGVMQNPRHLVRRRGQEARLRCSPMKGHSHVYWYRQLPEEGLKFMVYLQKENIIDESGMPKERFSAEFPKEGPSILRIQQVVRGDSAAYFCASSPRPVEAGNTIYFGEGSWLTVV.

V is TRBV5-1 and J is TRBJ2-3, with TRBD1 identical over 7 bases. Germline CDR1 and CDR2: SGHRS and YFSETQ. The CDR3 consists of 15 residues. V lost 6 bases to trimming and J lost 2 bases; unmatched junction nucleotides: 9. CDR3 residues: CASINRDRATDTQYF. Written as DNA, the CDR3 is TGCGCCAGCATCAACCGGGACAGAGCCACAGATACGCAGTATTTT. Full variable domain (outside the CDR3, taken from reference TRBV5-1 and TRBJ2-3): KAGVTQTPRYLIKTRGQQVTLSCSPISGHRSVSWYQQTPGQGLQFLFEYFSETQRNKGNFPGRFSGRQFSNSRSEMNVSTLELGDSALYLCASINRDRATDTQYFGPGTRLTVL.

This chain links TRBV6-5 with TRBJ2-7; maybe TRBD1 (6 bases). Trimming left V 6 bases short and J 0 bases short, with 6 bases between. Germline assignment: CDR1 MNHEY and CDR2 SVGAGI. This CDR3 has 12 amino acids. The CDR3 reads CASRQGSYEQYF. The CDR3 DNA sequence: TGTGCCAGCAGACAGGGCTCCTACGAGCAGTACTTC.

The genes are TRBV29-1 and TRBJ2-7, with D maybe TRBD1 (6 bases). The CDR3 is 13 amino acids. Trimming took off 3 bases at V and 6 bases at J, with 15 bases between the two ends. In germline, CDR1 is SQVTM, CDR2 ANQGSEA. CDR3 DNA sequence: TGCAGCGTTGAGGGGCAGGGGAACCGCGAGCAGTACTTC. This gives the protein CSVEGQGNREQYF.

The CDR3 reads CASSSEDAPYEQYF. The DNA for the CDR3 is TGTGCCAGCAGTTCTGAGGACGCCCCCTACGAGCAGTACTTC. The V call is TRBV6-6, the J call TRBJ2-7; D not certain. Germline-derived CDR1 and CDR2 are MNHNY and SVGAGI (reference sequence). The CDR3 covers 14 residues. V lost 4 bases and J 2 bases, leaving 12 bases between the germline ends.

V gene TRBV18 combines with J gene TRBJ1-1; 9 nucleotides align to TRBD1. In germline, CDR1 is KGHSH, CDR2 LQKENI. Trimming took 4 bases from V and 3 from J; bases not matched to a gene: 12. This CDR3 is built from 17 residues. CDR3 region: CASSQNLIGQGYTEAFF. The CDR3 DNA follows: TGTGCCAGCTCACAAAACCTTATCGGACAGGGGTACACTGAAGCTTTCTTT.

The chain has TRBV5-4 and TRBJ2-1; D is possibly TRBD1 or TRBD2 (6 bases each). The length of the CDR3 is 13 residues. Germline CDR1 SGHNT, CDR2 YYREEE (reference sequence). The V end lost 4 bases, the J end lost 8 bases, and 13 bases lay between the germline ends. CDR3 amino acids: CASSRKGGDEQFF. The DNA of the CDR3 is TGTGCCAGCAGCAGGAAGGGGGGCGATGAGCAGTTCTTC.

CDR3 region: CSVESGVETQYF. The CDR3 coding sequence is TGCAGCGTTGAGAGCGGGGTTGAGACCCAGTACTTC. V gene TRBV29-1 combines with J gene TRBJ2-5; 7 bases are a match to TRBD2. V shed 3 bases and J 5 bases; nucleotides not matched to a gene: 3. The germline gives CDR1 SQVTM, CDR2 ANQGSEA. This CDR3 spans 12 amino acids. The variable domain in full, completed from reference TRBV29-1 and TRBJ2-5, reads SAVISQKPSRDICQRGTSLTIQCQVDSQVTMMFWYRQQPGQSLTLIATANQGSEATYESGFVIDKFPISRPNLTFSTLTVSNMSPEDSSIYLCSVESGVETQYFGPGTRLLVL.

The J gene is TRBJ1-2, the V gene TRBV27; D is possibly TRBD1 (5 bases). CDR3 length: 13 residues. Germline V gene data show CDR1 as MNHEY and CDR2 as SMNVEV (reference sequence). V was shortened by 3 bases and J by 7 bases, with 12 bases between the two germline ends. CDR3 in DNA: TGTGCCAGCAGTTTTGGGGTCGGGGGTGGCTACACCTTC. Encoded protein: CASSFGVGGGYTF.

The rearrangement links TRBV5-4 to TRBJ2-5; TRBD2 agrees at 10 bases. The CDR3 runs to 16 residues. Germline values: CDR1 SGHNT, CDR2 YYREEE (reference sequence). The V and J ends lost 5 bases and 1 base, in that order; junction bases with no gene match: 8. The CDR3 DNA is TGTGCCAGCAGGTCTAGCGGGGGTACCTTCCAAGAGACCCAGTACTTC. Amino acids: CASRSSGGTFQETQYF. Supplemented by reference TRBV5-4 and TRBJ2-5, the full variable domain reads ETGVTQSPTHLIKTRGQQVTLRCSSQSGHNTVSWYQQALGQGPQFIFQYYREEENGRGNFPPRFSGLQFPNYSSELNVNALELDDSALYLCASRSSGGTFQETQYFGPGTRLLVL.

This chain joins TRBV2 and TRBJ1-2; 7 nucleotides agree with TRBD1. This CDR3 is 16 amino acids long. Germline V gene data show CDR1 as SNHLY and CDR2 as FYNNEI. J was trimmed by 6 bases and V by 4 bases; bases with no gene match: 14. The CDR3 protein is CASSGVGAGGKDGYTF. The CDR3 DNA follows: TGTGCCAGCAGTGGGGTTGGGGCAGGGGGAAAAGATGGCTACACCTTC.

V and J are TRBV7-8 and TRBJ1-6; D uncertain. The V gene lost 5 bases and the J gene lost 7 bases, with 12 bases spanning the gap. The CDR3 spans 14 residues. Germline CDR1 is SGHVS and CDR2 is FQNEAQ. CDR3 coding DNA: TGTGCCAGCAGCCTAGGCCAGCGAAATTCACCCCTCCACTTT. Its protein is CASSLGQRNSPLHF.

The J gene is TRBJ1-2, the V gene TRBV19; 8 nucleotides match TRBD1. Germline V gene sequence: CDR1 LNHDA, CDR2 SQIVND (reference sequence). This CDR3 comprises 14 residues. J was trimmed by 4 bases and V by 5 bases; bases with no gene match: 6. CDR3: CASSPPGQVYGYTF. The CDR3, as DNA: TGTGCCAGTAGTCCTCCGGGACAGGTCTATGGCTACACCTTC. The whole variable domain, remainder taken from reference TRBV19 and TRBJ1-2, is DGGITQSPKYLFRKEGQNVTLSCEQNLNHDAMYWYRQDPGQGLRLIYYSQIVNDFQKGDIAEGYSVSREKKESFPLTVTSAQKNPTAFYLCASSPPGQVYGYTFGSGTRLTVV.

The chain joins TRBV4-3 to TRBJ1-2, with TRBD1 as a possible D gene (6 bases). Germline V gives CDR1 LGHNA, CDR2 YSLEER. Between the trimmed V and J ends, which lost 0 bases and 3 bases, there was a span of 11 bases. This CDR3 comprises 15 residues. In DNA form, the CDR3 reads TGCGCCAGCAGCCAAGACAGGGGCCCAGACTATGGCTACACCTTC. Translating it yields CASSQDRGPDYGYTF.

This clone was seen only a few times. The rearrangement links TRBV7-2 to TRBJ1-1; D unclear. CDR1 and CDR2 (germline): SGHTA, FQGNSA. V was cut by 8 bases and J by 0 bases, with 16 bases left in between. The CDR3 consists of 15 residues. The CDR3 loop reads CASGRGRHLNTEAFF. The DNA for the CDR3 is TGTGCCAGCGGGAGAGGGCGACACCTGAACACTGAAGCTTTCTTT.